This T cell receptor (beta chain) was obtained from a study of blood T cell repertoires in COVID-19. Across the study: The samples span acute and convalescent COVID-19 from the United States, Italy and Spain. Sources were T cells, B-cell-depleted T cells, or PBMCs; the material itself was cDNA or gDNA.

Of note for this clone: The sample has other DNA sequences that encode this CDR3 too.

In the original workflow: Amplification with reference gene primers provided the estimates of nucleated cell counts. The assay was immunoSEQ multiplex PCR, and TCRdb's table has in-frame clones only and misses some. V, J and clone size are those of that table, while D and trimming were read from the DNA. Of 250,000 or so clones listed, roughly 82% were seen once; the top ten hold approximately 4.5%. This CDR3 spans 14 amino acids. Germline CDR1 MNHEY, CDR2 SVGAGI. With 4 bases clipped from V and 0 bases from J, the junction kept 2 bases outside the gene matches. Sequencing was done on a sample of peripheral blood. The V and J genes are TRBV6-5 and TRBJ1-1; 7 bases map to TRBD1. This TCR was sampled from a woman between 65 and 79 years old with acute or convalescent COVID-19. The CDR3 bases are TGTGCCAGCAGTTTGGGACAGATGAACACTGAAGCTTTCTTT. This gives the protein CASSLGQMNTEAFF.